The 22 T cell receptor beta chains presented below share a single source sample, sequenced in a study of technical replicates of blood from four donors. Using immunoSEQ multiplex PCR, the repertoire was profiled, and TCRdb retains in-frame clones only, with some absent. The repertoire has 85,000 or so clones, about 94% of them found once; the top ten carry over 0.2%. Sequencing was carried out using T cells isolated from PBMCs. The source is a human donor in good health.

The V and J genes are TRBV4-1 and TRBJ2-2; TRBD1 is a possible D gene (5 bases). The CDR3 is 15 residues long. Germline loops: CDR1 MGHRA, CDR2 YSYEKL. V was cut by 3 bases and J by 4 bases, with 12 bases left in between. CDR3 sequence: CASSHPYQGTGELFF. In DNA, the CDR3 is TGCGCCAGCAGCCATCCGTACCAGGGCACCGGGGAGCTGTTTTTT.

This rearrangement joins TRBV6-1 to TRBJ1-5; no reliable D call. This CDR3 has 14 amino acids. V was trimmed by 7 bases and J by 0 bases, leaving 10 bases between them. From germline, CDR1 is MNHNS and CDR2 SASEGT. CDR3 loop: CASKLDYSNQPQHF. The CDR3 coding sequence is TGTGCCAGCAAGCTGGACTATAGCAATCAGCCCCAGCATTTT.

The gene calls are TRBV6-6 and TRBJ1-4; tentatively, D is TRBD1 (5 bases). The CDR3 is 13 amino acids. Germline assignment: CDR1 MNHNY and CDR2 SVGAGI (reference sequence). The ends were cut back, 5 bases at V and 10 bases at J, with 14 bases in the middle. This chain's CDR3 is CASSTLQGGKLFF. In DNA, the CDR3 is TGTGCCAGCAGTACCCTCCAGGGTGGAAAACTGTTTTTT.

This clone was found once. The chain is built from TRBV28 and TRBJ2-7; D is uncertain. Germline loops: CDR1 MDHEN, CDR2 SYDVKM. The CDR3 extends over 15 amino acids. Trimming shortened V by 7 bases and J by 0 bases, and 16 bases separated the two germline ends. CDR3 coding DNA: TGTGCCAGCACCGGCAGGTGGGCCAGCTCCTACGAGCAGTACTTC. Residues: CASTGRWASSYEQYF. Filled out from reference TRBV28 and TRBJ2-7, the complete variable domain reads DVKVTQSSRYLVKRTGEKVFLECVQDMDHENMFWYRQDPGLGLRLIYFSYDVKMKEKGDIPEGYSVSREKKERFSLILESASTNQTSMYLCASTGRWASSYEQYFGPGTRLTVT.

This clone has only one observation. The J gene is TRBJ2-5, the V gene TRBV30; D call uncertain. Looked up from germline, CDR1 is GTSNPN and CDR2 is SVGIG (reference sequence). CDR3 size: 14 residues. Trimming removed 1 base at V and 1 base at J, with 10 bases between. The CDR3 DNA follows: TGTGCCTGGAGTGCCCTTAGTTCCCAAGAGACCCAGTACTTC. Encoded protein: CAWSALSSQETQYF.

This clone has only one observation. The chain employs TRBV7-2 and TRBJ2-5, with TRBD2 as a possible D gene (6 bases). Germline CDR1 reads SGHTA; CDR2 reads FQGNSA. There are 15 residues in the CDR3. The V and J ends lost 3 bases and 6 bases respectively, with 17 bases between them. The CDR3 coding sequence is TGTGCCAGCAGCTTTGGAGGGAATCGGGTACAGACCCAGTACTTC. This translates into CASSFGGNRVQTQYF.

The chain couples TRBV5-1 to TRBJ2-2; tentatively, D is TRBD1 (6 bases). The V gene's germline CDR1 is SGHRS and CDR2 YFSETQ. The length of the CDR3 is 16 residues. The V and J ends lost 4 bases and 6 bases respectively, with 19 bases between them. CDR3 residues: CASSLGALTGAGELFF. The CDR3 DNA sequence: TGCGCCAGCAGCCTCGGCGCACTGACAGGAGCCGGGGAGCTGTTTTTT.

This clone was found once. The chain employs TRBV28 and TRBJ1-2; D possibly corresponds to TRBD1 (5 bases). Germline CDR1 is MDHEN and CDR2 is SYDVKM. The CDR3 runs 12 residues. The V gene lost 6 bases and the J gene lost 4 bases, with 9 bases spanning the gap. In DNA form, the CDR3 reads TGTGCCAGCAGGACAGCATCCTATGGCTACACCTTC. Its translation: CASRTASYGYTF.

Only a few counts were recorded for this clone. The chain has TRBV5-1 and TRBJ1-1; D is unclear. CDR3 length: 13 residues. CDR1 is SGHRS, CDR2 YFSETQ, per germline. The V gene lost 2 bases and the J gene lost 3 bases, with 8 bases spanning the gap. CDR3 protein: CASSFKSDTEAFF. The CDR3 coding sequence is TGCGCCAGCAGCTTTAAATCCGACACTGAAGCTTTCTTT.

This chain uses TRBV6-6 with TRBJ1-2; TRBD1 matches 7 bases. The CDR3 has 15 amino acids. V lost 5 bases and J lost 1; bases outside the gene matches: 7. Germline V gene lookup returns CDR1 MNHNY and CDR2 SVGAGI (reference sequence). The CDR3 DNA is TGTGCCAGCAGTCACGAAGGGGACAGTAACTATGGCTACACCTTC. Its translation is CASSHEGDSNYGYTF.

The chain links TRBV5-1 to TRBJ2-2; D gene unclear. CDR3 length: 12 amino acids. Trimming removed 6 bases at V and 3 bases at J, with 6 bases between. CDR1 SGHRS and CDR2 YFSETQ come from the germline V gene. The CDR3 nucleotides read TGCGCCAGCATTGCGGACACCGGGGAGCTGTTTTTT. This sequence encodes CASIADTGELFF.

The chain is built from TRBV25-1 and TRBJ1-1; possible D gene TRBD1, 5 bases. Trimming took off 9 bases at V and 5 bases at J, with 16 bases between the two ends. The CDR3 contains 13 residues. Germline assignment: CDR1 MGHDK and CDR2 SYGVNS. The DNA for the CDR3 is TGTGCCAGTAAAGGGGAGGGTTGGACTGAAGCTTTCTTT. Translation gives CASKGEGWTEAFF.

The chain uses TRBV9 and TRBJ2-3; 11 bases are shared with TRBD1. Trimming took 3 bases from V and 2 from J; bases not matched to a gene: 5. CDR3 length: 16 amino acids. Germline assignment: CDR1 SGDLS and CDR2 YYNGEE. The CDR3 spells CASSARTGGVTDTQYF. The CDR3, as DNA: TGTGCCAGCAGCGCACGGACAGGGGGCGTCACAGATACGCAGTATTTT.

In the case of this clone: The CDR3 end shows no conserved phenylalanine or tryptophan, and so a read error is likely. The DNA is left out, because the CDR3 cannot be placed on it with certainty; the CDR3 is given as TCRdb lists it. V and J are TRBV2 and TRBJ2-7; no DNA check was done on the table's D call, TRBD1. The CDR3 is made up of 11 amino acids, end residues included. Germline-derived CDR1 and CDR2 are SNHLY and FYNNEI. The CDR3: CATQEGNRGRI.

The chain joins TRBV4-1 to TRBJ1-5, with 8 positions matching TRBD1. This CDR3 spans 15 amino acids. After removal of 2 bases from V and 5 bases from J, the junction contained 5 bases not matched to a gene. Germline values: CDR1 MGHRA, CDR2 YSYEKL. CDR3: CASSQPGQGHQPQHF. The CDR3 DNA reads TGCGCCAGCAGCCAACCTGGACAGGGACATCAGCCCCAGCATTTT.

The chain recombines TRBV7-9 with TRBJ2-7; 9 bases are a match to TRBD1. Germline V CDR1 and CDR2: SEHNR, FQNEAQ (reference sequence). V lost 5 bases, J lost 4 bases, and 6 bases stayed unmatched. The CDR3 is 14 residues long. This CDR3 reads CASSRGQGEYEQYF. CDR3 DNA sequence: TGTGCCAGCAGCCGGGGACAGGGAGAATACGAGCAGTACTTC.

This clone was observed once. The chain combines TRBV2 with TRBJ2-7, with D hard to call. Germline CDR1 SNHLY, CDR2 FYNNEI. The CDR3 sequence is 14 residues long. The V end was cut by 4 bases, the J end by 1 base, with 11 bases between. This CDR3 is CASSGDIHSYEQYF. As DNA, the CDR3 is TGTGCCAGCAGTGGAGACATTCATTCCTACGAGCAGTACTTC.

The gene calls are TRBV14 and TRBJ1-1; 9 bases are shared with TRBD1. CDR3 length: 18 amino acids. Germline V gene sequence: CDR1 SGHDN, CDR2 FVKESK. Trimming at V came to 4 bases and at J to 8 bases, leaving 20 bases not matched to a gene. CDR3 in DNA: TGTGCCAGCAGCCCTACCCTCAGACAGGGGGAGGGCTTCTTGGAAGCTTTCTTT. It encodes CASSPTLRQGEGFLEAFF.

V gene TRBV27 combines with J gene TRBJ2-3, with D possibly being TRBD1 (5 bases). The CDR3 has 16 residues. In germline, CDR1 is MNHEY, CDR2 SMNVEV (reference sequence). V lost 5 bases and J 0 bases, leaving 15 bases between the germline ends. Here the CDR3 reads CASSKLTATSTDTQYF. The CDR3, as DNA: TGTGCCAGCAGTAAATTGACAGCTACTAGCACAGATACGCAGTATTTT.

On this clone itself: This sample includes further DNA sequences coding for the same CDR3. The chain has TRBV28 and TRBJ2-5; the D gene is possibly TRBD1 (5 bases). The germline V gene has CDR1 MDHEN and CDR2 SYDVKM. This CDR3 spans 12 amino acids. V was cut by 2 bases and J by 5 bases, with 6 bases left in between. As DNA, the CDR3 is TGTGCCAGCAGTTTAAGACAGGAGACCCAGTACTTC. This sequence encodes CASSLRQETQYF. The variable domain in full, with the rest retrieved from reference TRBV28 and TRBJ2-5, is DVKVTQSSRYLVKRTGEKVFLECVQDMDHENMFWYRQDPGLGLRLIYFSYDVKMKEKGDIPEGYSVSREKKERFSLILESASTNQTSMYLCASSLRQETQYFGPGTRLLVL.

The chain recombines TRBV14 with TRBJ1-6, with unresolved D. V was cut by 1 base and J by 3 bases, with 13 bases left in between. Germline CDR1 and CDR2: SGHDN and FVKESK. The length of the CDR3 is 17 residues. Written as DNA, the CDR3 is TGTGCCAGCAGCCAAGGGGCGGGAATTTTCTATAATTCACCCCTCCACTTT. It is translated as CASSQGAGIFYNSPLHF.

This chain joins TRBV9 and TRBJ2-1, with no clear D. The germline gives CDR1 SGDLS, CDR2 YYNGEE. This CDR3 has 14 amino acids. Deletions cut 5 bases from V and 5 bases from J, with 14 bases between. CDR3 residues: CASSAPWQNNEQFF. In DNA, the CDR3 is TGTGCCAGCAGTGCCCCATGGCAGAACAATGAGCAGTTCTTC. Using reference TRBV9 and TRBJ2-1 for the parts outside the CDR3, the full variable domain is DSGVTQTPKHLITATGQRVTLRCSPRSGDLSVYWYQQSLDQGLQFLIQYYNGEERAKGNILERFSAQQFPDLHSELNLSSLELGDSALYFCASSAPWQNNEQFFGPGTRLTVL.